This entry lists 9 T cell receptor beta chains sequenced from one sample in a study of CD8 T cells in Susac syndrome. Random-hexamer reverse transcription was applied to about 0.5 to 1 ug RNA. TCRdb independently ran MiXCR on the immunoSEQ multiplex PCR reads; one entry per CDR3 protein. The sample lists approximately 260,000 distinct CDR3 sequences, about 95% occurring once. Sequencing input: CD4+ T cells from PBMCs. These receptors originate from a human donor with Susac syndrome.

In its sample, this clonotype was seen once. The rearrangement links TRBV29-1 to TRBJ1-3, with unresolved D. Germline assignment: CDR1 SQVTM and CDR2 ANQGSEA. Trimming cost V 2 bases and J 6 bases, with 11 bases left between them. CDR3 length: 13 amino acids. The CDR3 sequence is CSVEIYPANTIYF. Here the CDR3 DNA reads TGCAGCGTTGAAATCTATCCAGCAAACACCATATATTTT.

V is TRBV24-1 and J is TRBJ1-4; no clear D. Per the germline V gene, CDR1 is KGHDR and CDR2 is SFDVKD. Trimming took 6 bases from V and 8 from J, leaving 15 bases between them. CDR3 size: 14 residues. CDR3 bases: TGTGCCACCAGTCATCTCCCGGGAGACGAAAAACTGTTTTTT. Its protein is CATSHLPGDEKLFF.

The chain is built from TRBV30 and TRBJ1-1; D ambiguous. The CDR3 loop spans 12 amino acids. CDR1 is GTSNPN, CDR2 SVGIG, per germline (reference sequence). Trimming removed 1 base from V and 5 bases from J, with 8 bases in between. The CDR3 nucleotides are TGTGCCTGGAGTGAGGTCGGGACTGAAGCTTTCTTT. Its protein product is CAWSEVGTEAFF.

The chain couples TRBV30 to TRBJ2-5; possibly TRBD1 for D (6 bases). Germline CDR1 GTSNPN, CDR2 SVGIG (reference sequence). The CDR3 has 13 residues. Between the trimmed V and J ends, which lost 0 bases and 7 bases, there was a span of 12 bases. The CDR3 DNA sequence: TGTGCCTGGAGTGTACCAGCGACAGGGACCCAGTACTTC. The encoded protein is CAWSVPATGTQYF.

This clonotype was found once. This sequence joins TRBV5-6 and TRBJ1-5, with D unclear. V was clipped by 2 bases and J by 7 bases, with 16 bases between them. This CDR3 contains 15 residues. Germline V CDR1 and CDR2: SGHDT, YYEEEE. This chain's CDR3 is CASSLIAATGQPQHF. The CDR3 DNA reads TGTGCCAGCAGCTTAATAGCGGCTACGGGGCAGCCCCAGCATTTT.

The V gene is TRBV4-1, the J gene TRBJ2-5; possibly TRBD1 or TRBD2 for D (5 bases each). V lost 3 bases, J lost 4 bases, and 18 bases lay in between. The CDR3 totals 16 residues. Germline values: CDR1 MGHRA, CDR2 YSYEKL. The CDR3: CASSQPGTRSRETQYF. The CDR3 bases are TGCGCCAGCAGCCAGCCTGGGACGAGAAGCAGAGAGACCCAGTACTTC.

This clonotype appeared a single time. V gene TRBV29-1 combines with J gene TRBJ2-7; a possible D gene is TRBD1 (5 bases). The CDR3 runs to 12 residues. Trimming took 6 bases from V and 3 from J, leaving 12 bases between them. Germline CDR1 and CDR2: SQVTM and ANQGSEA. CDR3 loop: CSVRDRHYEQYF. CDR3 DNA: TGCAGCGTGCGAGACAGACACTACGAGCAGTACTTC.

The V gene is TRBV18, the J gene TRBJ1-1, with a tentative D call TRBD1 (6 bases). CDR3 length: 15 amino acids. Germline CDR1 is KGHSH and CDR2 is LQKENI. V lost 4 bases to trimming and J lost 0 bases, with 12 bases between them. This chain's CDR3 is CASSQTGAMNTEAFF. In DNA, the CDR3 is TGTGCCAGCTCACAAACGGGGGCGATGAACACTGAAGCTTTCTTT.

The V gene is TRBV18, the J gene TRBJ2-7; perhaps TRBD1 as D (6 bases). The CDR3 totals 14 residues. Looked up from germline, CDR1 is KGHSH and CDR2 is LQKENI. The V end lost 3 bases, the J end lost 0 bases, and 9 bases lay between the germline ends. The CDR3 nucleotides read TGTGCCAGCTCACCGAGACAGGACTCCTACGAGCAGTACTTC. This sequence encodes CASSPRQDSYEQYF.